Listed below are T cell receptor beta chains from one sample, sequenced in a study of PD-L1 blockade in urothelial cancer. Assay: immunoSEQ multiplex PCR; the TCRdb copy retains only in-frame clones and omits some. The repertoire consists of 45,000 to 55,000 clones, with over 75% occurring once and the leading ten covering approximately 1.8%. Sequencing used PBMCs, obtained around atezolizumab (anti-PD-L1) treatment. These receptors were collected from a man in his forties or fifties with urothelial cancer. Both conserved end residues are part of each CDR3. D genes are given only for firm matches. Clone size, where shown, is once, few, many, or a class for clones that have expanded.

j_gene | v_gene | abundance | d_gene | CDR3aa | CDR3nt
TRBJ2-2 | TRBV7-8 | - | TRBD1 | CASSTRQGDTGELFF | TGTGCCAGCAGCACCCGACAGGGGGACACCGGGGAGCTGTTTTTT
TRBJ2-7 | TRBV10-1 | - | - | CASSDRGGSYEQYF | TGCGCCAGCAGTGACCGAGGCGGCTCCTACGAGCAGTACTTC
TRBJ2-2 | TRBV9 | - | - | CASSVSGTSNTGELFF | TGTGCCAGCAGCGTTTCAGGGACTTCGAACACCGGGGAGCTGTTTTTT
TRBJ1-1 | TRBV7-9 | - | - | CASSLERTEAFF | TGTGCCAGCAGCTTGGAGAGGACTGAAGCTTTCTTT
TRBJ2-7 | TRBV23-1 | - | - | CASRQTPSYEQYF | TGCGCCAGCAGACAGACACCCTCCTACGAGCAGTACTTC
TRBJ2-5 | TRBV29-1 | - | TRBD1 | CSVVDPRDRGFQVETQYF | TGCAGCGTTGTCGACCCCCGGGACAGGGGATTTCAGGTGGAGACCCAGTACTTC
TRBJ2-7 | TRBV7-6 | - | - | CASSLEPGVDEQYF | TGTGCCAGCAGCTTAGAACCGGGAGTAGACGAGCAGTACTTC
TRBJ2-3 | TRBV27 | - | - | CASSYSSDTQYF | TGTGCCAGCAGTTATAGTTCCGATACGCAGTATTTT
TRBJ2-7 | TRBV6-6 | - | TRBD1 | CASRGTGGPYEQYF | TGTGCCAGCAGGGGGACAGGGGGTCCCTACGAGCAGTACTTC
TRBJ2-1 | TRBV7-9 | - | TRBD2 | CASSFRPTSGVRDEQFF | TGTGCCAGCAGCTTCCGGCCGACTAGCGGGGTCCGGGATGAGCAGTTCTTC
TRBJ1-1 | TRBV21-1 | - | - | CASSLQGTGAFF | TGTGCCAGCAGTCTACAGGGGACGGGCGCTTTCTTT
TRBJ2-7 | TRBV5-6 | - | TRBD1 | CASSPFRDRVHEQYF | TGTGCCAGCAGTCCCTTCCGGGACAGGGTCCACGAGCAGTACTTC
TRBJ2-1 | TRBV5-1 | - | TRBD1 | CASSLPGTGKSAEQFF | TGCGCCAGCAGCTTGCCCGGGACAGGGAAGTCGGCTGAGCAGTTCTTC
TRBJ1-5 | TRBV2 | few | - | CASSEGRAPNQPQHF | TGTGCCAGCAGTGAAGGCAGGGCTCCCAATCAGCCCCAGCATTTT
TRBJ2-7 | TRBV2 | - | - | CASVDRPYEQYF | TGTGCCAGCGTGGACAGACCCTACGAGCAGTACTTC
TRBJ2-7 | TRBV27 | - | - | CASSYAGTGSYEQYF | TGTGCCAGCAGTTACGCCGGGACTGGCTCCTACGAGCAGTACTTC
TRBJ1-2 | TRBV19 | - | - | CASSGREDNYGYTF | TGTGCCAGTAGTGGCAGGGAGGACAACTATGGCTACACCTTC
TRBJ2-7 | TRBV11-2 | - | TRBD1 | CASSGGMRGTGTHEQYF | TGTGCCAGCAGCGGGGGAATGCGCGGGACAGGGACCCACGAGCAGTACTTC
TRBJ2-7 | TRBV4-2 | - | TRBD2 | CASSPLGGGSYEQYF | TGTGCCAGCAGCCCCCTCGGCGGGGGCTCCTACGAGCAGTACTTC
TRBJ2-1 | TRBV12-5 | - | TRBD2 | CASGFLAGGLQNEQFF | TGTGCTAGTGGTTTTTTAGCGGGAGGCCTCCAGAATGAGCAGTTCTTC
TRBJ2-1 | TRBV28 | once | - | CASSRLLAIVNEQFF | TGTGCCAGCAGTCGGCTGCTAGCGATAGTCAATGAGCAGTTCTTC
TRBJ2-1 | TRBV11-2 | - | - | CASSLAPSPPYNEQFF | TGTGCCAGCAGCTTAGCCCCTAGTCCCCCCTACAATGAGCAGTTCTTC
TRBJ2-5 | TRBV14 | few | - | CASSQELGGLGETQYF | TGTGCCAGCAGCCAAGAACTCGGGGGACTGGGGGAGACCCAGTACTTC
TRBJ2-3 | TRBV19 | once | TRBD2 | CASSILAGATQYF | TGTGCCAGTAGTATCTTAGCGGGAGCCACGCAGTATTTT
TRBJ1-1 | TRBV6-1 | - | - | CASSASRLQGDGTEAFF | TGTGCCAGCAGTGCGTCGAGGCTCCAGGGTGACGGGACTGAAGCTTTCTTT
TRBJ2-3 | TRBV27 | - | TRBD2 | CASGNGGGPSDTQYF | TGTGCCAGCGGTAATGGGGGAGGGCCGTCAGATACGCAGTATTTT
TRBJ2-3 | TRBV5-1 | - | - | CASSLAGAWYADTQYF | TGCGCCAGCAGCTTGGCTGGGGCCTGGTACGCAGATACGCAGTATTTT
TRBJ1-5 | TRBV25-1 | - | TRBD1 | CASSPIGGTGNQPQHF | TGTGCCAGCTCTCCGATCGGTGGGACAGGCAATCAGCCCCAGCATTTT
TRBJ2-5 | TRBV6-5 | - | TRBD1 | CASSYSTGDGETQYF | TGTGCCAGCAGTTACTCGACAGGGGATGGGGAGACCCAGTACTTC
TRBJ2-5 | TRBV11-2 | - | - | CASSSRRGKGETQYF | TGTGCCAGCAGCTCTCGGAGAGGGAAGGGTGAGACCCAGTACTTC
TRBJ2-1 | TRBV14 | - | TRBD1 | CASSQIGTGLSYNEQFF | TGTGCCAGCAGCCAGATTGGGACAGGACTCTCCTACAATGAGCAGTTCTTC
TRBJ1-1 | TRBV7-9 | - | - | CASSSEHWNTEAFF | TGTGCCAGCAGCTCTGAACATTGGAACACTGAAGCTTTCTTT
TRBJ1-1 | TRBV10-3 | medium-sized | TRBD1 | CAIKTGGLTEAFF | TGTGCCATCAAGACAGGGGGCTTGACTGAAGCTTTCTTT
TRBJ2-2 | TRBV5-1 | - | TRBD2 | CASSLELAGATGELFF | TGCGCCAGCAGCTTGGAATTAGCGGGAGCCACCGGGGAGCTGTTTTTT
TRBJ2-5 | TRBV7-7 | - | TRBD2 | CASSLVPSGGKETQYF | TGTGCTAGCAGCTTAGTACCTAGCGGGGGAAAGGAGACCCAGTACTTC
TRBJ2-7 | TRBV2 | few | TRBD2 | CASSESSSGPYEQYF | TGTGCCAGCAGTGAATCGTCTAGCGGTCCCTACGAGCAGTACTTC
TRBJ2-1 | TRBV2 | - | TRBD2 | CASRGTSGINEQFF | TGTGCCAGCAGGGGGACTAGCGGGATCAATGAGCAGTTCTTC
TRBJ2-1 | TRBV4-3 | - | TRBD2 | CASSRDSGGSYNEQFF | TGCGCCAGCAGCCGGGATAGCGGGGGCTCCTACAATGAGCAGTTCTTC
TRBJ2-1 | TRBV27 | - | - | CASSLVAAKYNEQFF | TGTGCCAGCAGTTTGGTAGCGGCCAAGTACAATGAGCAGTTCTTC
TRBJ1-1 | TRBV5-1 | - | - | CASSLGQNMNTEAFF | TGCGCCAGCAGCTTGGGACAAAACATGAACACTGAAGCTTTCTTT
TRBJ2-7 | TRBV27 | - | TRBD2 | CASRSGLAYNYEQYF | TGTGCCAGCCGGTCCGGACTAGCTTATAATTACGAGCAGTACTTC
TRBJ1-1 | TRBV27 | - | TRBD1 | CASSPGQGNTEAFF | TGTGCCAGCAGTCCCGGACAGGGGAACACTGAAGCTTTCTTT
TRBJ2-3 | TRBV2 | - | - | CASSDGTTGYRTDTQYF | TGTGCCAGCAGTGATGGGACTACAGGGTACCGCACAGATACGCAGTATTTT
TRBJ2-2 | TRBV25-1 | - | - | CASSYLGLANANTGELFF | TGTGCCAGCAGCTACTTGGGTCTAGCGAACGCGAACACCGGGGAGCTGTTTTTT
TRBJ1-1 | TRBV6-1 | - | TRBD1 | CASSGRDRVMNTEAFF | TGTGCCAGCAGTGGCCGGGACAGAGTAATGAACACTGAAGCTTTCTTT
TRBJ2-7 | TRBV27 | few | - | CASSKTTGLGEQYF | TGTGCCAGCTCCAAAACTACAGGGTTAGGGGAGCAGTACTTC
TRBJ2-5 | TRBV13 | - | TRBD2 | CASSLGTGGLKTQYF | TGTGCCAGCAGCTTAGGTACGGGGGGGTTGAAGACCCAGTACTTC
TRBJ2-2 | TRBV10-1 | - | TRBD2 | CASSDLSGTGTGELFF | TGCGCCAGCAGTGACCTAAGCGGGACGGGGACCGGGGAGCTGTTTTTT
TRBJ2-3 | TRBV7-2 | - | - | CASSLAWGGGRTDTQYF | TGTGCCAGCAGCTTAGCGTGGGGAGGGGGACGCACAGATACGCAGTATTTT
TRBJ2-3 | TRBV5-1 | - | TRBD1 | CASSVGTDNTQYF | TGCGCCAGCAGCGTCGGGACAGACAATACGCAGTATTTT
TRBJ1-5 | TRBV19 | few | - | CASSRVPGNSNQPQHF | TGTGCCAGTAGCAGGGTACCAGGAAATAGCAATCAGCCCCAGCATTTT
TRBJ2-1 | TRBV10-3 | - | - | CAIRILGAGNEQFF | TGTGCCATCAGGATTTTGGGGGCAGGGAATGAGCAGTTCTTC
TRBJ1-3 | TRBV10-3 | - | - | CAISESAGISGNTIYF | TGTGCCATCAGTGAGTCGGCAGGGATCTCTGGAAACACCATATATTTT
TRBJ2-3 | TRBV9 | - | TRBD1 | CASSVAQGADTQYF | TGTGCCAGCAGCGTAGCTCAGGGGGCGGATACGCAGTATTTT
TRBJ2-7 | TRBV29-1 | - | TRBD1 | CSVVTTGQGSYEQYF | TGCAGCGTAGTCACCACGGGACAGGGCTCCTACGAGCAGTACTTC
TRBJ2-3 | TRBV5-1 | - | TRBD2 | CASKTSGTSSTDTQYF | TGCGCCAGCAAGACTAGCGGGACCTCTAGCACAGATACGCAGTATTTT
TRBJ2-1 | TRBV4-3 | - | TRBD1 | CASSPNPGQGANEQFF | TGCGCCAGCAGCCCGAACCCGGGACAGGGGGCCAATGAGCAGTTCTTC
TRBJ2-7 | TRBV28 | - | - | CSSSYEQYF | TGCTCCAGTTCCTACGAGCAGTACTTC
TRBJ1-1 | TRBV6-1 | - | - | CASSGTDFTGYTEAFF | TGTGCCAGCAGTGGGACTGACTTTACGGGGTACACTGAAGCTTTCTTT
TRBJ1-4 | TRBV5-1 | - | TRBD1 | CASTTGEVGVANEKLFF | TGCGCCAGCACTACAGGGGAGGTCGGTGTGGCTAATGAAAAACTGTTTTTT